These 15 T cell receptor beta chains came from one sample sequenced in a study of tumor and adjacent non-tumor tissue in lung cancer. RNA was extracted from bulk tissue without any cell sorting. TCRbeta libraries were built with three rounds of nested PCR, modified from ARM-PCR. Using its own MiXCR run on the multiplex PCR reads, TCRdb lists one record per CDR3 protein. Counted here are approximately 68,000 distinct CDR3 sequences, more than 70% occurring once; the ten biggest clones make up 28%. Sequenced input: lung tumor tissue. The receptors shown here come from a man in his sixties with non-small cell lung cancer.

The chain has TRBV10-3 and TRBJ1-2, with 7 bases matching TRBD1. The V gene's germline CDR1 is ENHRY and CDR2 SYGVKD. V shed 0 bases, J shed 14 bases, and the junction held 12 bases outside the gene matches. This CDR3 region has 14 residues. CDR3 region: CAISESTGLYDYTF. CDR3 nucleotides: TGTGCCATCAGTGAGTCGACAGGGCTTTATGACTATACCTTC.

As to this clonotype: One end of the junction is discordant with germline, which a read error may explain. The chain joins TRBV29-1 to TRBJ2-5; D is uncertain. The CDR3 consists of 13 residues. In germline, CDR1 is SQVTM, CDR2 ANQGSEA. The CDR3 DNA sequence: TGCAGCGTTGAAAGAGATGTACAAGAGACCCTGTACTTC. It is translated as CSVERDVQETLYF.

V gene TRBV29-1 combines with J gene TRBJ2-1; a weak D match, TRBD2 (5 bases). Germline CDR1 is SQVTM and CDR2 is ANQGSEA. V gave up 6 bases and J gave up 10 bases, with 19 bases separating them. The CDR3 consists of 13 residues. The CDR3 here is CSVGLARVGEQFF. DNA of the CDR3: TGCAGCGTGGGATTAGCGAGAGTCGGGGAGCAGTTCTTC.

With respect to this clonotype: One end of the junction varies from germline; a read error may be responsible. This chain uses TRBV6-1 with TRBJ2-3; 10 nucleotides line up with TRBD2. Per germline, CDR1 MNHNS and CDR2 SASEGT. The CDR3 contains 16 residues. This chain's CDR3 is CASSDSSGSPSDMQYF. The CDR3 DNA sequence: TGTGCCAGCAGTGATTCTAGCGGGAGTCCTTCAGATATGCAGTATTTT.

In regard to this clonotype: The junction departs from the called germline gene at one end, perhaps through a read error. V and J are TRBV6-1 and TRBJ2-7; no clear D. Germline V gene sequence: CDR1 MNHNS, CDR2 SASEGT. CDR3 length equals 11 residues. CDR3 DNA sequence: TGTGCCATCAGTGAACAACACGAGCAGTACTTC. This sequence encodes CAISEQHEQYF.

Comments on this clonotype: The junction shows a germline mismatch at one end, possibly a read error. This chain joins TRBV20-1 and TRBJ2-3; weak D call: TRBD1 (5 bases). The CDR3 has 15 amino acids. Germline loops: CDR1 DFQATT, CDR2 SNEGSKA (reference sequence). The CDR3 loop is CSAPAGPMMTDTQYF. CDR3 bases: TGCAGTGCACCTGCCGGTCCTATGATGACAGATACGCAATATTTT.

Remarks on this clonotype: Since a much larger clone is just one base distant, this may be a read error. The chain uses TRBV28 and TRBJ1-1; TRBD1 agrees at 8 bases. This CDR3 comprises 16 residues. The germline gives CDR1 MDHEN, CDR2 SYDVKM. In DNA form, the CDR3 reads TGTGGCAGCAGCCCTGACAGGGGTCGCGTGAACACTGAAGCTTTCTTT. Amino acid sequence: CGSSPDRGRVNTEAFF.

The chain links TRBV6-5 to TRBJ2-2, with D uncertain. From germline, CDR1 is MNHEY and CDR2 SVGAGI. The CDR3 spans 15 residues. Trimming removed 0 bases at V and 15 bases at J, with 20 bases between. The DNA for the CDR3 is TGTGCCAGCAGTTACTCTACCCGTTACACCGTGAAGTTGTTTTTT. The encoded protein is CASSYSTRYTVKLFF.

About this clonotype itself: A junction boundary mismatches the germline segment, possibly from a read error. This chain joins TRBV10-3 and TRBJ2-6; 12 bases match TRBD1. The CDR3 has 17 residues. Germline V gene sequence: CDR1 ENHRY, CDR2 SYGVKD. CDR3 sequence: CAITGEGQGAGVNVPTF. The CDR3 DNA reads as TGTGCCATCACCGGAGAGGGACAGGGGGCTGGGGTCAACGTCCCGACTTTC.

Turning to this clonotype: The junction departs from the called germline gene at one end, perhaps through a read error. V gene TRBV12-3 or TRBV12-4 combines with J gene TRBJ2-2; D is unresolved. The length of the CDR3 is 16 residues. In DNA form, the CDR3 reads TGCGCCACCAGTCTCTACCCGGCCACGAACACCGGGGAGCTGTTTTTT. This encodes CATSLYPATNTGELFF.

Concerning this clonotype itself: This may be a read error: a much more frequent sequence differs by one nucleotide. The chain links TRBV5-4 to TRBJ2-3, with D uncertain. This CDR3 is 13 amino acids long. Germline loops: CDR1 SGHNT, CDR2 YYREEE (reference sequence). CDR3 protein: CASSLDSIDTQYF. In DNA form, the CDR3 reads TGTGCCAGCAGCTTAGATAGCATAGATACGCAGTATTTT.

The CDR3 is CASSLRRGAFF. The DNA of the CDR3 is TGTGCCAGCAGCCTGAGAAGGGGAGCTTTCTTT. The chain carries TRBV7-9 and TRBJ1-1; tentatively, D is TRBD1 (5 bases). V was trimmed by 5 bases and J by 10 bases, leaving 11 bases between them. The CDR3 sequence is 11 residues long. Germline V gene sequence: CDR1 SEHNR, CDR2 FQNEAQ (reference sequence).

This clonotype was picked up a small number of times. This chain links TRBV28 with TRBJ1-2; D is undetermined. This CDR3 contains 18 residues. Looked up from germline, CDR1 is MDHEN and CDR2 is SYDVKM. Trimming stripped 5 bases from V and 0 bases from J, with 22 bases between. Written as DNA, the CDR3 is TGTGCCAGCAGTCCCTGGGTGGGTACCGACAAAGCTAACTATGGCTACACCTTC. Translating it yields CASSPWVGTDKANYGYTF.

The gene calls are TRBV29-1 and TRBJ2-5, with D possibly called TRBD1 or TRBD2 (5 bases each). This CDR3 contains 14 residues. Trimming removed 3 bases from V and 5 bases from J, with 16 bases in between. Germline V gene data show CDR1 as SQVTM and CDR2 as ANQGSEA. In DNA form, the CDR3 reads TGCAGCGTTGATCGGGGCAGGGCTTCGGAGACCCAGTACTTC. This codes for CSVDRGRASETQYF.

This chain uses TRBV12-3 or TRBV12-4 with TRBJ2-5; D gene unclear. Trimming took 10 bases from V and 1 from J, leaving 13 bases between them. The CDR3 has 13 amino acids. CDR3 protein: CANSFVRQETQYF. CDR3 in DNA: TGTGCCAATAGTTTCGTCCGCCAAGAGACCCAGTACTTC.